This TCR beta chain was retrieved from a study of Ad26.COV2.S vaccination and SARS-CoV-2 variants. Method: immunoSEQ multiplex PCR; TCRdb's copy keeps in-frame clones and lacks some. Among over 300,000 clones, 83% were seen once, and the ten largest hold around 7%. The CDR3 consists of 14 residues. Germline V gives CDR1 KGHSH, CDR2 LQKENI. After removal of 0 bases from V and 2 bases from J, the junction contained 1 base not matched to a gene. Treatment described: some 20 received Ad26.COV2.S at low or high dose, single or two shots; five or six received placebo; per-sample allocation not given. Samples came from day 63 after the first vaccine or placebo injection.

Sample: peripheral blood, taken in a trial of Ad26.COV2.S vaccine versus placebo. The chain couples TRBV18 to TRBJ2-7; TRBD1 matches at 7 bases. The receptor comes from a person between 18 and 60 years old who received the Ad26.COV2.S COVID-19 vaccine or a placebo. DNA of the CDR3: TGTGCCAGCTCACCACCCCAGGGGGCCTACGAGCAGTACTTC. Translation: CASSPPQGAYEQYF. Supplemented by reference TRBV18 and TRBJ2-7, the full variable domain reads NAGVMQNPRHLVRRRGQEARLRCSPMKGHSHVYWYRQLPEEGLKFMVYLQKENIIDESGMPKERFSAEFPKEGPSILRIQQVVRGDSAAYFCASSPPQGAYEQYFGPGTRLTVT.